These 28 T cell receptor beta chains came from one sample sequenced in a study of cytomegalovirus exposure and HLA in healthy donors. Primers for the PCR totalled 60 Vbeta and 13 Jbeta. The table came from immunoSEQ multiplex PCR; TCRdb's copy has only in-frame clones and leaves some out. The table lists 52,000 or so clones, 70% to 80% of them singletons. Sequenced sample: PBMCs. These receptors were taken from a woman in her thirties or forties in good health and CMV-seropositive.

The chain is built from TRBV6-1 and TRBJ2-7; possibly TRBD2 for D (5 bases). Between the trimmed V and J ends, which lost 3 bases and 4 bases, there was a span of 10 bases. This CDR3 is 13 amino acids long. In germline, CDR1 is MNHNS, CDR2 SASEGT. CDR3 sequence reads: CASSDQEVYEQYF. In DNA form, the CDR3 reads TGTGCCAGCAGTGACCAGGAGGTATACGAGCAGTACTTC.

This chain uses TRBV15 with TRBJ1-4; 9 bases map to TRBD1. The CDR3 loop spans 15 amino acids. CDR1 is LNHNV, CDR2 YYDKDF, per germline (reference sequence). Unmatched junction bases numbered 3, after V lost 3 bases and J lost 4 bases. The CDR3 region has the DNA TGTGCCACCAGCAGGGACAGGGGCGTTAATGAAAAACTGTTTTTT. Translation: CATSRDRGVNEKLFF. Combining the CDR3 with reference TRBV15 and TRBJ1-4 gives the whole variable domain DAMVIQNPRYQVTQFGKPVTLSCSQTLNHNVMYWYQQKSSQAPKLLFHYYDKDFNNEADTPDNFQSRRPNTSFCFLDIRSPGLGDTAMYLCATSRDRGVNEKLFFGSGTQLSVL.

The chain employs TRBV29-1 and TRBJ1-1; TRBD1 is a possible D gene (5 bases). Between the trimmed V and J ends, which lost 4 bases and 5 bases, there was a span of 14 bases. This CDR3 is 13 amino acids long. Per the germline V gene, CDR1 is SQVTM and CDR2 is ANQGSEA. CDR3 region: CSVGGGGRTEAFF. The CDR3 bases are TGCAGCGTTGGTGGTGGGGGGAGGACTGAAGCTTTCTTT.

The chain combines TRBV25-1 with TRBJ1-2; TRBD1 matches at 11 bases. Germline loops: CDR1 MGHDK, CDR2 SYGVNS. Trimming removed 4 bases from V and 4 bases from J; junction bases left unmatched: 5. This CDR3 spans 15 amino acids. The CDR3 is CASSGSGQGVYGYTF. The CDR3 bases are TGTGCCAGCAGTGGTTCGGGACAGGGGGTCTATGGCTACACCTTC.

The rearrangement uses TRBV7-2 and TRBJ1-3, with a tentative D call TRBD1 (6 bases). The V gene lost 4 bases and the J gene lost 8 bases, with 15 bases spanning the gap. The CDR3 runs 14 residues. Germline assignment: CDR1 SGHTA and CDR2 FQGNSA. This CDR3 is CASSSSTGLDTIYF. CDR3 DNA sequence: TGTGCCAGCAGCTCATCAACAGGGTTGGACACCATATATTTT.

This rearrangement joins TRBV15 to TRBJ2-7, with D tentatively TRBD1 (7 bases). The germline V and J ends were trimmed by 7 bases and 3 bases, with 22 bases remaining between them. CDR3 size: 16 residues. Germline V gene lookup returns CDR1 LNHNV and CDR2 YYDKDF (reference sequence). The CDR3 loop is CATKPSAGQDYYEQYF. The CDR3, as DNA: TGTGCCACCAAGCCCTCGGCAGGACAGGACTACTACGAGCAGTACTTC.

This clone appeared once. The rearrangement joins TRBV7-3 to TRBJ2-3; D remains unclear. There are 13 residues in the CDR3. The germline V and J ends were trimmed by 5 bases and 4 bases, with 10 bases remaining between them. Germline CDR1 is SGHTA and CDR2 is FQGTGA. The CDR3 loop reads CASSAIEADTQYF. The CDR3, as DNA: TGTGCCAGCAGCGCGATAGAAGCAGATACGCAGTATTTT.

The CDR3 DNA follows: TGTGCCAGCAGCCTTTCTGTGGACAGGAGCTCCTACGAGCAGTACTTC. It is translated as CASSLSVDRSSYEQYF. The V and J genes are TRBV5-6 and TRBJ2-7, with 7 bases aligning to TRBD1. V was clipped by 4 bases and J by 0 bases; unmatched bases: 10. CDR1 SGHDT and CDR2 YYEEEE come from the germline V gene. This CDR3 is 16 amino acids long. Supplemented by reference TRBV5-6 and TRBJ2-7, the full variable domain reads DAGVTQSPTHLIKTRGQQVTLRCSPKSGHDTVSWYQQALGQGPQFIFQYYEEEERQRGNFPDRFSGHQFPNYSSELNVNALLLGDSALYLCASSLSVDRSSYEQYFGPGTRLTVT.

This clone turned up a few times. This chain uses TRBV19 with TRBJ2-7; 11 bases line up with TRBD2. In germline, CDR1 is LNHDA, CDR2 SQIVND (reference sequence). The CDR3 length is 13 residues. Trimming at V came to 11 bases and at J to 6 bases, leaving 9 bases not matched to a gene. The CDR3 sequence is CASATSGGVEQYF. As DNA, the CDR3 is TGTGCCTCCGCTACTAGCGGGGGAGTCGAGCAGTACTTC.

This chain links TRBV21-1 with TRBJ1-6; the table's TRBD1 call for D was not verified on the DNA. TRBV21-1 is termed a pseudogene. The CDR3 consists of 17 residues. In DNA, the CDR3 is TGTGCCAGCAGCATTGGGACAGAAGTCCCATCGAATTCACCCCTCCACTTT. Translation gives CASSIGTEVPSNSPLHF.

This clone was seen a few times. The gene calls are TRBV14 and TRBJ2-6; TRBD1 agrees at 8 bases. Germline V lookup: CDR1 SGHDN, CDR2 FVKESK. The CDR3 is made up of 16 amino acids. Unmatched junction bases numbered 7, after V lost 5 bases and J lost 4 bases. The CDR3, as DNA: TGTGCCAGCAGCGGGACAGGCGGTCTCGGGGCCAACGTCCTGACTTTC. Protein product: CASSGTGGLGANVLTF.

V usage is TRBV5-6 and J usage is TRBJ1-5; 8 nucleotides agree with TRBD1. The germline V gene has CDR1 SGHDT and CDR2 YYEEEE. This CDR3 comprises 15 residues. The ends lost 3 bases at V and 2 bases at J; junction bases unmatched: 4. CDR3 residues: CASSSGGWGNQPQHF. The DNA of the CDR3 is TGTGCCAGCAGCTCAGGGGGCTGGGGCAATCAGCCCCAGCATTTT.

This clone was observed a few times. This sequence joins TRBV18 and TRBJ1-5, with 10 bases identical to TRBD1. This CDR3 region has 14 residues. In germline, CDR1 is KGHSH, CDR2 LQKENI. With 6 bases clipped from V and 4 bases from J, the junction kept 3 bases outside the gene matches. CDR3 sequence reads: CASSDRGQNQPQHF. DNA of the CDR3: TGTGCCAGCTCCGACAGGGGGCAAAATCAGCCCCAGCATTTT.

The gene calls are TRBV7-2 and TRBJ2-7, with 7 bases aligning to TRBD2. V gave up 3 bases and J gave up 2 bases; unmatched junction bases: 10. CDR1 SGHTA and CDR2 FQGNSA come from the germline V gene. The CDR3 contains 16 residues. The CDR3 DNA sequence: TGTGCCAGCAGCTTTCTAACGGGGGGTACCACCTACGAGCAGTACTTC. The encoded protein is CASSFLTGGTTYEQYF. The complete variable domain, with remaining parts taken from reference TRBV7-2 and TRBJ2-7, reads GAGVSQSPSNKVTEKGKDVELRCDPISGHTALYWYRQSLGQGLEFLIYFQGNSAPDKSGLPSDRFSAERTGGSVSTLTIQRTQQEDSAVYLCASSFLTGGTTYEQYFGPGTRLTVT.

The J gene is TRBJ1-2, the V gene TRBV7-2; 9 bases map to TRBD1. The CDR3 is 16 residues long. Unmatched junction bases numbered 8, after V lost 4 bases and J lost 2 bases. Germline CDR1 and CDR2: SGHTA and FQGNSA. CDR3 in amino acids: CASSSNRGLGNYGYTF. The CDR3 nucleotides read TGTGCCAGCAGCTCAAACAGGGGGCTCGGGAACTATGGCTACACCTTC.

This rearrangement joins TRBV11-1 to TRBJ2-1, with 15 bases lining up with TRBD2. CDR3 length: 17 amino acids. Germline V lookup: CDR1 SGHAT, CDR2 FQDESV (reference sequence). Losses at the gene ends were 2 bases for V and 2 bases for J; bases not matched to a gene: 1. This CDR3 is CASSLRTSGGAYNEQFF. The CDR3 bases are TGTGCCAGCAGCTTAAGGACTAGCGGGGGGGCCTACAATGAGCAGTTCTTC.

In DNA form, the CDR3 reads TGTGCCTGGAGTGCCGAGACAGGGGGCGATGAGCAGTTCTTC. Translating gives CAWSAETGGDEQFF. V gene TRBV30 combines with J gene TRBJ2-1; 10 bases match TRBD1. Looked up from germline, CDR1 is GTSNPN and CDR2 is SVGIG (reference sequence). Losses at the gene ends were 1 base for V and 8 bases for J; bases not matched to a gene: 5. The CDR3 covers 14 residues. Using reference TRBV30 and TRBJ2-1 for the parts outside the CDR3, the full variable domain is SQTIHQWPATLVQPVGSPLSLECTVEGTSNPNLYWYRQAAGRGLQLLFYSVGIGQISSEVPQNLSASRPQDRQFILSSKKLLLSDSGFYLCAWSAETGGDEQFFGPGTRLTVL.

This sequence joins TRBV7-8 and TRBJ1-5, with unresolved D. Per germline, CDR1 SGHVS and CDR2 FQNEAQ. V was cut by 4 bases and J by 4 bases, with 11 bases left in between. The length of the CDR3 is 14 residues. The CDR3 is CASSWSTGNQPQHF. The CDR3 coding sequence is TGTGCCAGCAGCTGGAGCACCGGGAATCAGCCCCAGCATTTT.

This chain links TRBV2 with TRBJ1-1; 11 bases match TRBD1. The V and J ends lost 3 bases and 4 bases, in that order; junction bases with no gene match: 7. The germline V gene has CDR1 SNHLY and CDR2 FYNNEI. The CDR3 sequence is 16 residues long. The CDR3 sequence is CASSDPGQGDSTEAFF. As DNA, the CDR3 is TGTGCCAGCAGTGATCCGGGACAGGGGGATTCCACTGAAGCTTTCTTT.

This sequence joins TRBV14 and TRBJ2-7; D perhaps matches TRBD1 (5 bases). Germline V gene lookup returns CDR1 SGHDN and CDR2 FVKESK. The germline V and J ends were trimmed by 1 base and 3 bases, with 13 bases remaining between them. This CDR3 has 15 amino acids. In DNA form, the CDR3 reads TGTGCCAGCAGCCAAGGATTGGGGCTTGGCTACGAGCAGTACTTC. Encoded protein: CASSQGLGLGYEQYF.

The J gene is TRBJ2-2, the V gene TRBV7-8; D perhaps matches TRBD2 (6 bases). CDR3 length: 16 residues. The germline V gene has CDR1 SGHVS and CDR2 FQNEAQ. V shed 2 bases and J shed 0 bases, with 10 bases lying between them. CDR3 coding DNA: TGTGCCAGCAGCTTAATCGCGGGAACGAACACCGGGGAGCTGTTTTTT. It is translated as CASSLIAGTNTGELFF.

The chain joins TRBV30 to TRBJ1-1, with 10 bases identical to TRBD1. There are 14 residues in the CDR3. Germline V CDR1 and CDR2: GTSNPN, SVGIG (reference sequence). The V segment lost 3 bases and the J segment 7 bases; nucleotides outside the gene matches: 8. CDR3: CAWSGSDRGSEAFF. The CDR3, as DNA: TGTGCCTGGAGCGGATCGGACAGGGGGAGTGAAGCTTTCTTT.

The chain couples TRBV5-1 to TRBJ2-1, with a possible D match to TRBD2 (5 bases). Germline assignment: CDR1 SGHRS and CDR2 YFSETQ. V lost 4 bases to trimming and J lost 0 bases, with 11 bases between them. This CDR3 spans 15 amino acids. The DNA for the CDR3 is TGCGCCAGCAGCACCCCGGACTTCTCCTACAATGAGCAGTTCTTC. It yields the protein CASSTPDFSYNEQFF.

The genes are TRBV10-3 and TRBJ2-7; TRBD2 matches 8 bases. This CDR3 comprises 14 residues. V lost 8 bases and J lost 1; bases outside the gene matches: 7. CDR1 and CDR2 from the germline V gene are ENHRY and SYGVKD. CDR3 bases: TGTGCCATCGCTTCCGGGGGGGTATCCTACGAGCAGTACTTC. Its protein is CAIASGGVSYEQYF.

The genes are TRBV29-1 and TRBJ2-3; TRBD2 might be the D (5 bases). Deletions cut 8 bases from V and 12 bases from J, with 15 bases between. The length of the CDR3 is 10 residues. CDR1 is SQVTM and CDR2 is ANQGSEA in the germline V gene. Here the CDR3 reads CSPDFPPQYF. The DNA for the CDR3 is TGCAGCCCGGACTTCCCCCCCCAGTATTTT.

This clone has only a few counts. This chain uses TRBV6-5 with TRBJ1-2; TRBD1 agrees at 11 bases. The germline gives CDR1 MNHEY, CDR2 SVGAGI. Trimming removed 2 bases from V and 4 bases from J; junction bases left unmatched: 3. CDR3 length: 15 amino acids. CDR3 amino acids: CASSYGQGAVYGYTF. CDR3 nucleotide sequence: TGTGCCAGCAGTTACGGACAGGGGGCAGTCTATGGCTACACCTTC.

This sequence joins TRBV28 and TRBJ2-1; 8 bases are shared with TRBD2. This CDR3 comprises 17 residues. The germline V gene has CDR1 MDHEN and CDR2 SYDVKM. Unmatched junction bases numbered 14, after V lost 6 bases and J lost 4 bases. As DNA, the CDR3 is TGTGCCAGCAGATCGTACGGGGGGGCTATCCCTTACAATGAGCAGTTCTTC. It is translated as CASRSYGGAIPYNEQFF.

The V gene is TRBV29-1, the J gene TRBJ2-3; 9 bases agree with TRBD1. Germline V gene data show CDR1 as SQVTM and CDR2 as ANQGSEA. The CDR3 spans 15 residues. After removal of 5 bases from V and 2 bases from J, the junction contained 8 bases not matched to a gene. The CDR3, as DNA: TGCAGCGTTAGTAAGGGACAGGGAGACACAGATACGCAGTATTTT. Translation: CSVSKGQGDTDTQYF.